Listed here is a single T cell receptor (beta chain). The sample comes from a study of control samples from healthy donors and cancer patients. This table comes from immunoSEQ multiplex PCR, and its TCRdb copy is limited to in-frame clones, with some not included. Among roughly 150,000 clones listed, 93% were seen once. Per germline, CDR1 MNHEY and CDR2 SVGAGI. Trimming cost V 6 bases and J 2 bases, with 11 bases left between them. The CDR3 covers 15 residues. The rearrangement uses TRBV6-5 and TRBJ2-6, with a weak D call TRBD2 (7 bases). The sequenced sample consisted of blood. The receptor's source is a man between 18 and 29 years old in good health. This CDR3 is CASSKGGAGANVLTF. The CDR3 DNA sequence: TGTGCCAGCAGCAAAGGGGGGGCTGGGGCCAACGTCCTGACTTTC.